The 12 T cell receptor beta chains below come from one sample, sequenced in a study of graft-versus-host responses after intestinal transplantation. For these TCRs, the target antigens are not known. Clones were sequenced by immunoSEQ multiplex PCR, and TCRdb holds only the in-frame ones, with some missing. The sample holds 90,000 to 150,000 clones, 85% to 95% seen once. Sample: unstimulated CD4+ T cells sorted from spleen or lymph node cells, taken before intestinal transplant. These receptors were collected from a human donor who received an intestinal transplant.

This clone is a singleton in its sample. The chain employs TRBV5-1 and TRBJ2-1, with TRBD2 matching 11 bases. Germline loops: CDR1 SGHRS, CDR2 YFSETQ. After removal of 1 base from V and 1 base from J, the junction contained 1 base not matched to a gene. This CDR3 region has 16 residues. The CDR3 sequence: CASSLPSGRSYNEQFF. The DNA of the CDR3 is TGCGCCAGCAGCTTGCCTAGCGGGAGGTCCTACAATGAGCAGTTCTTC.

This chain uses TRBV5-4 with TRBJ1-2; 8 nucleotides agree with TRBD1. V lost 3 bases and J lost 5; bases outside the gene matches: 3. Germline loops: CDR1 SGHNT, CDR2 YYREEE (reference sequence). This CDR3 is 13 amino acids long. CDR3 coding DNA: TGTGCCAGCAGCTCCTGGACAGGGTATGGCTACACCTTC. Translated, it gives CASSSWTGYGYTF.

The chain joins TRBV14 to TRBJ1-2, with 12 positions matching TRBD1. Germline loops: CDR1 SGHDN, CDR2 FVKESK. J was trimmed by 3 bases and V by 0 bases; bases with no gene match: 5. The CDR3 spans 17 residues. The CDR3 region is CASSQDRDRGLDYGYTF. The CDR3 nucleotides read TGTGCCAGCAGCCAAGACCGGGACAGGGGGCTGGACTATGGCTACACCTTC.

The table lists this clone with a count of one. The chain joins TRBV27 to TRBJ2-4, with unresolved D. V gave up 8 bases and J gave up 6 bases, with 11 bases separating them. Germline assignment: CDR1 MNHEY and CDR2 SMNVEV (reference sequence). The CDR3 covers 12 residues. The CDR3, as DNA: TGTGCCAGCGCAGGCCCTTTAAACATTCAGTACTTC. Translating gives CASAGPLNIQYF.

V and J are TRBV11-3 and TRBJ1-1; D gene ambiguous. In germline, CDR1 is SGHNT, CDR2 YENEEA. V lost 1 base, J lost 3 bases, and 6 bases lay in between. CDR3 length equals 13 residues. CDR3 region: CASSLGFYTEAFF. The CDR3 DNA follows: TGTGCCAGCAGCTTAGGTTTCTACACTGAAGCTTTCTTT.

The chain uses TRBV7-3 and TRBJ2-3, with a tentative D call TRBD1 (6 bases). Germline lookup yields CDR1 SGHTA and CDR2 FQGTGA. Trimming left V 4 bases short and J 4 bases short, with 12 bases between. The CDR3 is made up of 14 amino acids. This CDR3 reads CASSSSQGSDTQYF. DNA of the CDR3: TGTGCCAGCAGCTCAAGCCAGGGGTCAGATACGCAGTATTTT.

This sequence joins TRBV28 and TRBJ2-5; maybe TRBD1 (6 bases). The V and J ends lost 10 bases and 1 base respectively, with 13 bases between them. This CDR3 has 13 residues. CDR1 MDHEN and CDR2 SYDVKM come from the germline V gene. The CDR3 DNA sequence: TGTGCCATCACGGACAGTCCCCAAGAGACCCAGTACTTC. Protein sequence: CAITDSPQETQYF.

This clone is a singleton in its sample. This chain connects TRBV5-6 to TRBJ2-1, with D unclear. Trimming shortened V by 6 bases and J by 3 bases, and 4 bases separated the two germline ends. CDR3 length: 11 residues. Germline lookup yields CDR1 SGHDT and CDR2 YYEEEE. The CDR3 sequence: CASTSYNEQFF. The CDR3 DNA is TGTGCCAGCACCAGCTACAATGAGCAGTTCTTC. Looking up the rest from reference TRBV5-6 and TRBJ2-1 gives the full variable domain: DAGVTQSPTHLIKTRGQQVTLRCSPKSGHDTVSWYQQALGQGPQFIFQYYEEEERQRGNFPDRFSGHQFPNYSSELNVNALLLGDSALYLCASTSYNEQFFGPGTRLTVL.

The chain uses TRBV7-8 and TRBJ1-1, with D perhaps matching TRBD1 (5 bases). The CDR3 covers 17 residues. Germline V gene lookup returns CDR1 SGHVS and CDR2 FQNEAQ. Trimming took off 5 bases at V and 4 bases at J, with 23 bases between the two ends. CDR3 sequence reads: CASSRRRGRGVFTEAFF. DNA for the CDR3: TGTGCCAGCAGCCGGCGGCGGGGACGAGGGGTCTTCACTGAAGCTTTCTTT. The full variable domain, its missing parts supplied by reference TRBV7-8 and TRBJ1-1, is GAGVSQSPRYKVAKRGQDVALRCDPISGHVSLFWYQQALGQGPEFLTYFQNEAQLDKSGLPSDRFFAERPEGSVSTLKIQRTQQEDSAVYLCASSRRRGRGVFTEAFFGQGTRLTVV.

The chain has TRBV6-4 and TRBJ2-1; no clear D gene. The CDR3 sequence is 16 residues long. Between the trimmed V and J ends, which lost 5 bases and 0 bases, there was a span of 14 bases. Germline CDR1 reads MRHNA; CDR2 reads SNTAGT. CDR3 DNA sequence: TGTGCCAGCAGTTTGGGTGGCGGTAGCTCCTACAATGAGCAGTTCTTC. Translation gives CASSLGGGSSYNEQFF.

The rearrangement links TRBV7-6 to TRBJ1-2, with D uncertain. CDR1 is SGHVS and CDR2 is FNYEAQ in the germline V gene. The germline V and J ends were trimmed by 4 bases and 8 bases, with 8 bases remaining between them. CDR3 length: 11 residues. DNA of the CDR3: TGTGCCAGCAGCTCAGCCGGGGGCTACACCTTC. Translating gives CASSSAGGYTF.

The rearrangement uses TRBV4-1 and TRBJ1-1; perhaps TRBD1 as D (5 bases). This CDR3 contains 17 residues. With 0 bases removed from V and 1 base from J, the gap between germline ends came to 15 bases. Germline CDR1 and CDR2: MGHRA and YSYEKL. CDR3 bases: TGCGCCAGCAGCCAAGACTGGGGAGACAGTCGGAACACTGAAGCTTTCTTT. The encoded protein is CASSQDWGDSRNTEAFF.